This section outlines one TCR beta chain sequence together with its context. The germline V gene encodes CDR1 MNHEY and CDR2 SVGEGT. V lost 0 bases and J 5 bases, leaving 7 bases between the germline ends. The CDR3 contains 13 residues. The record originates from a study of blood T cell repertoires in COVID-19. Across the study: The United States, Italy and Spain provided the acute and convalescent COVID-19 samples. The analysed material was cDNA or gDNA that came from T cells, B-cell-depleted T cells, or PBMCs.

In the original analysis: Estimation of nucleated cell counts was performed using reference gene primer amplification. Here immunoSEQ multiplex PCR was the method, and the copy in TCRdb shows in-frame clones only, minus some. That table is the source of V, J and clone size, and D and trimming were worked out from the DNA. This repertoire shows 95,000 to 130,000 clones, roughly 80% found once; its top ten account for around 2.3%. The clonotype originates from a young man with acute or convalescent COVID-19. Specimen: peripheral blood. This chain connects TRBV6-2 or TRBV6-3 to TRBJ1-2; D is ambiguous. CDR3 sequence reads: CASSYSRGYGYTF. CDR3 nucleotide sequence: TGTGCCAGCAGTTACTCCCGGGGATATGGCTACACCTTC.